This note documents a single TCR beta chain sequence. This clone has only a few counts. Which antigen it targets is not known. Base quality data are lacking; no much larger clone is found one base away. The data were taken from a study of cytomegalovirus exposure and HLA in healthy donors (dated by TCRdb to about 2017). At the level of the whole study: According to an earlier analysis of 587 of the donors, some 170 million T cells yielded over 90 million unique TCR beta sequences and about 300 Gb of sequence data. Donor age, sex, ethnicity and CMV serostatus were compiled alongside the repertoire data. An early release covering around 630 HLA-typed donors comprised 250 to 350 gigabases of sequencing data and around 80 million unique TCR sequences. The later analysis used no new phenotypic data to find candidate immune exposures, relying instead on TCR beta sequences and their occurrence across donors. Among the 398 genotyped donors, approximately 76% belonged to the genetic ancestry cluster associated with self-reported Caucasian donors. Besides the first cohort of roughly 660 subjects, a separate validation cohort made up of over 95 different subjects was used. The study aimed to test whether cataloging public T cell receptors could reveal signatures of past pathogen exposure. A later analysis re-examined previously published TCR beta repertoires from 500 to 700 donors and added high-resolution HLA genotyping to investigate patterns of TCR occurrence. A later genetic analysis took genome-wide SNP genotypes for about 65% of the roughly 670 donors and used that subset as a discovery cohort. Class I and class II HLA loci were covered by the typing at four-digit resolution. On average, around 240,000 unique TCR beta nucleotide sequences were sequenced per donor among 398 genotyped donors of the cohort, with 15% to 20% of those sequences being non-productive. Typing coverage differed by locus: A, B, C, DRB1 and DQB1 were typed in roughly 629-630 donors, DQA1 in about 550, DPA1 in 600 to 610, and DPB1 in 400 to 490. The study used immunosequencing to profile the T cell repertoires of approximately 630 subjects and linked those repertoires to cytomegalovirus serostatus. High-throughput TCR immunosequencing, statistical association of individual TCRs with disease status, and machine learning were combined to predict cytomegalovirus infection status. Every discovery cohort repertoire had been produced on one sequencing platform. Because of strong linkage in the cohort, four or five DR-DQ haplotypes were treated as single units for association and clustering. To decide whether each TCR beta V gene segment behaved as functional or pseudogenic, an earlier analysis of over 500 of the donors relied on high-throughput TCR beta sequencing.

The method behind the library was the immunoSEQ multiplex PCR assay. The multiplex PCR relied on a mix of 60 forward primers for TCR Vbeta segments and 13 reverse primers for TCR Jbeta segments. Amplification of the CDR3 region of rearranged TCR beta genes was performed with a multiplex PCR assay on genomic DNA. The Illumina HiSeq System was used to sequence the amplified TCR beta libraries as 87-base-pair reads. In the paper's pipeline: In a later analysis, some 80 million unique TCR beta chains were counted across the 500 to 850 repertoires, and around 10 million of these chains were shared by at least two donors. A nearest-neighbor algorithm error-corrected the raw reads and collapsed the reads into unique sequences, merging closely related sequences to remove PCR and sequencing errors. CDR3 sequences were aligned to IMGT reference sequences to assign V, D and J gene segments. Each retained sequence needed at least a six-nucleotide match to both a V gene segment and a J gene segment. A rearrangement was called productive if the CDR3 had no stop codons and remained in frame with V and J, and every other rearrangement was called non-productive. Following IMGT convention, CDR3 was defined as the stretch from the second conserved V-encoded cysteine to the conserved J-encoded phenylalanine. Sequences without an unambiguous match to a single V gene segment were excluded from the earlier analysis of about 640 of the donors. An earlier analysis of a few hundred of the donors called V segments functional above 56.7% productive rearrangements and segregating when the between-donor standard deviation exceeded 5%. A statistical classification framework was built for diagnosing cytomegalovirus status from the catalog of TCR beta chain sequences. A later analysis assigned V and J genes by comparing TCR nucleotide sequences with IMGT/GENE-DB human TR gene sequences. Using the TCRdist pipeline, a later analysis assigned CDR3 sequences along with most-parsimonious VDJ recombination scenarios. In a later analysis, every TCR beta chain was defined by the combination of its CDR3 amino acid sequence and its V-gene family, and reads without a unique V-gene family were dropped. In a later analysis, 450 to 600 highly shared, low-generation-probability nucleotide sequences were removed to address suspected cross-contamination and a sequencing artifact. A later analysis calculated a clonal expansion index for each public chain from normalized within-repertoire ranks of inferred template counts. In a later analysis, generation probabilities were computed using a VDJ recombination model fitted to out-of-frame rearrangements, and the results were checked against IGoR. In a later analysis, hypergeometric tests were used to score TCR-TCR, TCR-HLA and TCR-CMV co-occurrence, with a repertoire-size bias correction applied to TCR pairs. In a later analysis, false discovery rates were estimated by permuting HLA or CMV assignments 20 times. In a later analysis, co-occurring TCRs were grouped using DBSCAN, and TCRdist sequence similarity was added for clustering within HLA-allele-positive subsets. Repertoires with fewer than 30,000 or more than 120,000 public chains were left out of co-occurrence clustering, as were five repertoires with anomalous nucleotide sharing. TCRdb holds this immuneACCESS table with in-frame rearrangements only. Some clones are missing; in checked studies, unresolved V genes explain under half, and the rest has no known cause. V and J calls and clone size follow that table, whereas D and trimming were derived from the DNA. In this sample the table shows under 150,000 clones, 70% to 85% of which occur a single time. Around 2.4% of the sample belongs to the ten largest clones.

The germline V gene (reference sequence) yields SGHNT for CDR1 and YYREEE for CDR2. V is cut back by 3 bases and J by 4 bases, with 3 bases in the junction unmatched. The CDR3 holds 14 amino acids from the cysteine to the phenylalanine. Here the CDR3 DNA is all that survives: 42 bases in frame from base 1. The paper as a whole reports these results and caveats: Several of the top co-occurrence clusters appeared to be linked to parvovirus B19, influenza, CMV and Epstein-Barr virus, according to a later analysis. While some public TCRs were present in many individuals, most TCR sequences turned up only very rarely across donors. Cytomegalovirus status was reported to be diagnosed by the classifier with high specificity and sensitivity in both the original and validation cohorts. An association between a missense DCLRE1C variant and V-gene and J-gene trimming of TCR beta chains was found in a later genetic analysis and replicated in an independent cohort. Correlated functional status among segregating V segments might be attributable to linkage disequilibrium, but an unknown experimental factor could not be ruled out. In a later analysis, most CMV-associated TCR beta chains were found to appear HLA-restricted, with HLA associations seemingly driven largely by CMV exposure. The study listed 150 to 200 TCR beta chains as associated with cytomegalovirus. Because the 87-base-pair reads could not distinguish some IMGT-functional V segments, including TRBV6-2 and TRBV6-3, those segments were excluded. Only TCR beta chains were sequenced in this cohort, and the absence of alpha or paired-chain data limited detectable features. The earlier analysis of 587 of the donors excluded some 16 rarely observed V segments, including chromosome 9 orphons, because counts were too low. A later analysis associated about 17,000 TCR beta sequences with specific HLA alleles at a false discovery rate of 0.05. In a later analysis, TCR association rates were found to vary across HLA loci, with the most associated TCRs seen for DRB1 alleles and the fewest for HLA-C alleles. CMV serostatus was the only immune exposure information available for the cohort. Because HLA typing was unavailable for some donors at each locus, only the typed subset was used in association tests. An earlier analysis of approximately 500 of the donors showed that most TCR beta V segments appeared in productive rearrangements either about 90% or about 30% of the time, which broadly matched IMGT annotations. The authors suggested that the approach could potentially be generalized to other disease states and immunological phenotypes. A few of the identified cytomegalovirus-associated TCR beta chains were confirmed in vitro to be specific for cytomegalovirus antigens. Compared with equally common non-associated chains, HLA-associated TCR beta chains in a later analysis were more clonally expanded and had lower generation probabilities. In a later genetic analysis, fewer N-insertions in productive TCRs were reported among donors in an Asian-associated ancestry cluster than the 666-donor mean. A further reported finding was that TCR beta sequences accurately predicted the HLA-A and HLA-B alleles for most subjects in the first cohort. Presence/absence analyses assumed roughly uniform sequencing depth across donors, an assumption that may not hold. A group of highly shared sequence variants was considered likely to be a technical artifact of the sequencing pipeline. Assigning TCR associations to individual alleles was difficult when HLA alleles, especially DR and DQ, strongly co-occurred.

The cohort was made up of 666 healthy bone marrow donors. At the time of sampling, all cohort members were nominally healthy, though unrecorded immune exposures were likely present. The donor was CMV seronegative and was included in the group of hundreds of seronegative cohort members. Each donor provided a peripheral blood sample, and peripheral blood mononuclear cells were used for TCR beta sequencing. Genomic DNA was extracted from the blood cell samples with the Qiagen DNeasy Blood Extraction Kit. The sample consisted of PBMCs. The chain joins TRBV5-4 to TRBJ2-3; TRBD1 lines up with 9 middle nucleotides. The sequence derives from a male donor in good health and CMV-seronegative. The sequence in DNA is TGTGCCAGCAGCTCTCGACAGGGGGCAGATACGCAGTATTTT. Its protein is CASSSRQGADTQYF.